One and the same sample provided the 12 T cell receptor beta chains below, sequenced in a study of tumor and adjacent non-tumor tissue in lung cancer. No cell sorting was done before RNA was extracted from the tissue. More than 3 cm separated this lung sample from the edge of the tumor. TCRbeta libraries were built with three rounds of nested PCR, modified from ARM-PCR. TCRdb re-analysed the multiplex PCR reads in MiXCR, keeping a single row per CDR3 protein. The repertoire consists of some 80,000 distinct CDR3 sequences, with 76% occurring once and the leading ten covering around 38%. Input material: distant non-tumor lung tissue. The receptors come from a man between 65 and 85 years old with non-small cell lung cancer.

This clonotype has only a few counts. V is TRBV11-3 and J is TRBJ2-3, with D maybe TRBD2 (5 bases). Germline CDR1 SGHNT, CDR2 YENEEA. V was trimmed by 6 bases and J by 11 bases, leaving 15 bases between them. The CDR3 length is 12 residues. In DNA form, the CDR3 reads TGTGCCAGCAGTTTAACAGCGGTTATGCAGTATTTT. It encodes CASSLTAVMQYF. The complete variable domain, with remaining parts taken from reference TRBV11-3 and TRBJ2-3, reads EAGVVQSPRYKIIEKKQPVAFWCNPISGHNTLYWYLQNLGQGPELLIRYENEEAVDDSQLPKDRFSAERLKGVDSTLKIQPAELGDSAVYLCASSLTAVMQYFGPGTRLTVL.

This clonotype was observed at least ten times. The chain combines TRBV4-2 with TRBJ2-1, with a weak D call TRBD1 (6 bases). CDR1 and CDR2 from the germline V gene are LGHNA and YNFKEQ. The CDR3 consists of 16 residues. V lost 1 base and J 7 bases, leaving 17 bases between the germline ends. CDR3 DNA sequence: TGTGCCAGCAGCCAAGTAGGGTCAGGGGTATCAAATGAGCAGTTCTTC. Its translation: CASSQVGSGVSNEQFF.

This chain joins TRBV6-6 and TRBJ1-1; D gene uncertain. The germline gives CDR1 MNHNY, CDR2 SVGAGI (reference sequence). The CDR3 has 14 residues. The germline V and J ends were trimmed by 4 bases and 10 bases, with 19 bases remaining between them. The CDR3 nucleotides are TGTGCCAGCAGTTCGGTGGGTTTAAAAAATGGAGCTTTCTTT. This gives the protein CASSSVGLKNGAFF.

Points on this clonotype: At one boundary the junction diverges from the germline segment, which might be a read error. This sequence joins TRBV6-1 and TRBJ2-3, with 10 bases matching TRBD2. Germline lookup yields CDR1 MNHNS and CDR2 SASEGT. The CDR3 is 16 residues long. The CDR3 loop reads CTSSDGLAEATDTQYF. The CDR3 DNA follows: TGTACCAGCAGTGATGGACTAGCGGAGGCCACAGATACGCAGTATTTT.

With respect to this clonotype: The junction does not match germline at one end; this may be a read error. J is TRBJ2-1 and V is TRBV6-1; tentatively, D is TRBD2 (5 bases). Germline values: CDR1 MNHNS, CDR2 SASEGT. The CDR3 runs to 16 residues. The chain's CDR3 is CTSSEVGVEVYNEQFF. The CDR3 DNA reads TGTACCAGTAGTGAAGTTGGGGTGGAGGTTTACAATGAGCAGTTCTTC.

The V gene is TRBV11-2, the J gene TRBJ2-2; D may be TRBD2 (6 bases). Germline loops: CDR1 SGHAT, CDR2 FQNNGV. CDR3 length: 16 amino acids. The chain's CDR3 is CISSLADTGVAGELFF. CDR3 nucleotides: TGTATCAGCAGCTTAGCGGACACAGGTGTTGCCGGGGAGCTGTTTTTT.

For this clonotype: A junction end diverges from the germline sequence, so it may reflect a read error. The CDR3, as DNA: TGCTGCGTTACCCACTGGACAGGGGACTACAATGAGCAGTTCTTC. The encoded protein is CCVTHWTGDYNEQFF. The V call is TRBV29-1, the J call TRBJ2-1; 9 nucleotides line up with TRBD1. Per germline, CDR1 SQVTM and CDR2 ANQGSEA. The CDR3 contains 15 residues.

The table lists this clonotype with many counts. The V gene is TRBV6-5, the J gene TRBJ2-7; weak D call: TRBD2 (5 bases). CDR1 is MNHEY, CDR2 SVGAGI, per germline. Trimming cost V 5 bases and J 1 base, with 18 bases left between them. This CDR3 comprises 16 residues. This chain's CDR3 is CASSRSGKAASYEQYF. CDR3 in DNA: TGTGCCAGCAGTCGCAGCGGAAAGGCTGCGTCCTACGAGCAGTACTTC.

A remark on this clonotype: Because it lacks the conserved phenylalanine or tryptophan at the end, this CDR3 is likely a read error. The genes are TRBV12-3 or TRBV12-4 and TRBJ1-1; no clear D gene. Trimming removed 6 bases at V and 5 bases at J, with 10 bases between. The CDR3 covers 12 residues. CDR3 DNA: TGTGCCAGCAGCGGTTCCCAGACTGAAGCTTTCTTA. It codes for CASSGSQTEAFL.

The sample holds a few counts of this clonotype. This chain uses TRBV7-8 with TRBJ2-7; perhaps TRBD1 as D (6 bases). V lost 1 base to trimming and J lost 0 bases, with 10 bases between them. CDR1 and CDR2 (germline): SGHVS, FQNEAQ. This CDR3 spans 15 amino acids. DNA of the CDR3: TGTGCCAGCAGCTTAGAAACAGGGAGCTCCTACGAGCAGTACTTC. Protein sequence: CASSLETGSSYEQYF.

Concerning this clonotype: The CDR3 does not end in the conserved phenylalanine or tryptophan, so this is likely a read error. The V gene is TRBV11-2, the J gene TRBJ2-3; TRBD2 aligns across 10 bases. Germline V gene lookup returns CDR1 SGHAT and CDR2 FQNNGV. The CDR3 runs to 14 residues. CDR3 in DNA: TGTACCAGCAGCTTAGTAGCGGGGGGAGATACGCAGTATTTA. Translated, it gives CTSSLVAGGDTQYL.

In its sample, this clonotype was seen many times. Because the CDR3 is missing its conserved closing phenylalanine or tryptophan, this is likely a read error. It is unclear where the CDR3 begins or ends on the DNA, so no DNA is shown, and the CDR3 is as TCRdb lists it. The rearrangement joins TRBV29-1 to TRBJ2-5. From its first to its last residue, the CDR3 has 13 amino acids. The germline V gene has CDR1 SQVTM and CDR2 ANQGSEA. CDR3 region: CSVADRFQEKKYL.